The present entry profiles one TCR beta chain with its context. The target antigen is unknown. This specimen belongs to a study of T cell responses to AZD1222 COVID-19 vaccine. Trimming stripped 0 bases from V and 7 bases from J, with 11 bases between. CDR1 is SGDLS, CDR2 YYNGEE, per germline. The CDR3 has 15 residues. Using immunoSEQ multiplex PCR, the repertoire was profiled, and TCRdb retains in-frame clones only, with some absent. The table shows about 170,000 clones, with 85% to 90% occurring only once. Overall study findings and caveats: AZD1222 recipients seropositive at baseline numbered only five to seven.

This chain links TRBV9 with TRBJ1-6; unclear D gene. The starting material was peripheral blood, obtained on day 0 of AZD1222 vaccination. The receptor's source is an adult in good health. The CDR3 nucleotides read TGTGCCAGCAGCGTAGCTACGAACACGAATTCACCCCTCCACTTT. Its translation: CASSVATNTNSPLHF.